The T cell receptor (beta chain) described here comes from a study of OX40 agonist ivuxolimab in advanced cancers. Overall study context: Administration of intravenous ivuxolimab to patients occurred every 2 weeks at 0.01 to 10 mg/kg. Partial responses occurred in Three dose-escalation patients, one with hepatocellular carcinoma and two with cutaneous melanoma.

Assay: immunoSEQ multiplex PCR; the TCRdb copy retains only in-frame clones and omits some. This sample has 78,000 or so clones, with roughly 90% found just once. Germline assignment: CDR1 MGHRA and CDR2 YSYEKL. This CDR3 is 14 amino acids long. The ends were cut back, 3 bases at V and 0 bases at J, with 9 bases in the middle. The study's findings and limits: Doses of 0.1 to 3.0 mg/kg were accompanied by clonal expansion of CD4+ and CD8+ blood T cells by week 6.

In the case of this clone: The antigen is undetermined.

This chain links TRBV4-1 with TRBJ2-7, with D uncertain. This specimen was CD4+ or CD8+ T cells sorted from blood, taken in a trial of the OX40 agonist ivuxolimab. This TCR was recovered from an adult with an advanced solid tumor such as melanoma, head and neck, liver or kidney cancer. The CDR3 DNA sequence: TGCGCCAGCAGCCATTGGTTCCCCTCCTACGAGCAGTACTTC. Its protein is CASSHWFPSYEQYF.